The entry that follows covers one T cell receptor (beta chain) sequence. Its antigen remains unidentified. A single record per CDR3 protein comes from TCRdb applying MiXCR to the 5' RACE reads. This sample has 450,000 to 650,000 distinct CDR3 sequences, with approximately 20% found just once. The data derive from a study of T-cell memory formation after mild COVID-19. Broader study findings: CM and EM subsets held most contracting CD4+ clones; EMRA held CD8+ ones. Whereas later expanders leaned CD4+, clones contracting day 15 to 85 showed a balanced CD4/CD8 makeup.

This sequence was found in an adult woman who had mild COVID-19 (a few samples of this study predate the infection). Cell type and time point are not known. Source material: PBMCs or a T cell subset sorted from them (not recorded which).

CDR3 in DNA: TGTGCCAGCAGTTCTGGTGGTTGGGAAGCTTTCTTT. It specifies CASSSGGWEAFF. The J gene is TRBJ1-1, the V gene TRBV12-3 or TRBV12-4; D unclear. The CDR3 loop spans 12 amino acids. Trimming removed 4 bases at V and 8 bases at J, with 11 bases between.